Described below is a single T cell receptor (beta chain) sequence and its context. Its matching antigen is unknown. CDR1 and CDR2 (germline): MNHEY, SVGEGT. The CDR3 has 15 amino acids. V gave up 4 bases and J gave up 2 bases; unmatched junction bases: 8. The sample originates from a study of T cell responses to AZD1222 COVID-19 vaccine. Combined were second doses at about 4 or about 12 weeks. Notes on the study in general: Every sample of the repertoires postdated the peak T cell response. The donor group comprised mostly white British people and more females; the analysis possibly underestimated clonal diversity. Recipients of two AZD1222 doses showed rising Spike-specific TCR breadth and depth.

The table came from immunoSEQ multiplex PCR; TCRdb's copy has only in-frame clones and leaves some out. The repertoire holds approximately 150,000 clones, with approximately 89% as singletons. The specimen was peripheral blood, collected 28 days after the second AZD1222 dose. The clonotype comes from an adult who received the AZD1222 COVID-19 vaccine. This chain connects TRBV6-2 or TRBV6-3 to TRBJ2-7, with 7 positions matching TRBD2. The CDR3 region is CASSSTMAGAYEQYF. CDR3 sequence (DNA): TGTGCCAGCAGTTCCACAATGGCGGGGGCCTACGAGCAGTACTTC.